This TCR beta chain was sequenced for a study of molecular identifiers for immune sequencing clone quantification. Using its own MiXCR run on the PCR reads, TCRdb lists one record per CDR3 protein. The table has approximately 60,000 distinct CDR3 sequences, about a fifth seen once. This clonotype was detected only a few times. Unmatched junction bases numbered 10, after V lost 5 bases and J lost 4 bases. Germline V gives CDR1 SGHRS, CDR2 YFSETQ. The CDR3 contains 15 residues. The V call is TRBV5-1, the J call TRBJ2-7, with 9 bases lining up with TRBD1. This sequence was found in a human donor in good health. Some libraries in this study had Jurkat cell RNA spiked in. Material: naive CD8+ T cells from blood, with Jurkat cell RNA spiked in. The subset denotes: FACS-sorted CD8+CD4-CCR7+CD45RA+ naive T cells. CDR3 amino acids: CASSSAGTGPYEQYF. CDR3 sequence (DNA): TGCGCCAGCAGTTCGGCCGGGACAGGGCCATACGAGCAGTACTTC.